The next 17 T cell receptor beta chains were all read from a single sample in a study of blood T cell repertoires in COVID-19. Using immunoSEQ multiplex PCR, the repertoire was profiled, and TCRdb retains in-frame clones only, with some absent. The data show 55,000 to 70,000 clones, approximately 90% seen once. Sequences were obtained from peripheral blood. Receptor source: a woman aged 45-60 years with COVID-19, enrolled during active disease.

The chain joins TRBV28 to TRBJ2-7, with D tentatively TRBD1 (6 bases). Trimming left V 4 bases short and J 5 bases short, with 6 bases between. CDR3 length equals 11 residues. The germline V gene has CDR1 MDHEN and CDR2 SYDVKM. The CDR3 nucleotides are TGTGCCAGCAGTTGGGACAACGAGCAGTACTTC. This translates into CASSWDNEQYF.

V is TRBV10-3 and J is TRBJ1-4, with 8 bases identical to TRBD1. Germline V gene data show CDR1 as ENHRY and CDR2 as SYGVKD. V was pared by 6 bases and J by 4 bases, with 1 base of the junction left unmatched. This CDR3 contains 13 residues. The CDR3 spells CAIRDRVNEKLFF. CDR3 DNA sequence: TGTGCCATCAGGGACAGGGTTAATGAAAAACTGTTTTTT.

V usage is TRBV6-2 or TRBV6-3 and J usage is TRBJ1-1, with a possible D match to TRBD1 (6 bases). V was shortened by 2 bases and J by 2 bases, with 12 bases between the two germline ends. CDR1 and CDR2 (germline): MNHEY, SVGEGT. This CDR3 has 15 residues. CDR3 sequence: CASSYTGRGNTEAFF. In nucleotides, the CDR3 is TGTGCCAGCAGTTACACGGGCAGGGGCAACACTGAAGCTTTCTTT.

In DNA form, the CDR3 reads TGTGCCACCAGTGATACACACCTAGGCGCTGAAGCTTTCTTT. This translates into CATSDTHLGAEAFF. V usage is TRBV24-1 and J usage is TRBJ1-1; D remains ambiguous. Germline V gene data show CDR1 as KGHDR and CDR2 as SFDVKD. CDR3 size: 14 residues. Trimming shortened V by 3 bases and J by 6 bases, and 13 bases separated the two germline ends.

The gene calls are TRBV2 and TRBJ1-3; 7 bases align to TRBD1. The CDR3 totals 18 residues. With 7 bases clipped from V and 0 bases from J, the junction kept 15 bases outside the gene matches. The germline V gene encodes CDR1 SNHLY and CDR2 FYNNEI. The chain's CDR3 is CASMWGVAGQFSGNTIYF. CDR3 in DNA: TGTGCCAGCATGTGGGGGGTGGCGGGACAGTTCTCTGGAAACACCATATATTTT.

The chain recombines TRBV4-1 with TRBJ2-5, with D perhaps TRBD2 (6 bases). The CDR3 is 16 amino acids. Trimming removed 3 bases from V and 0 bases from J, with 14 bases in between. CDR1 and CDR2 from the germline V gene are MGHRA and YSYEKL. The CDR3 region is CASSQLAETYQETQYF. The CDR3, as DNA: TGCGCCAGCAGCCAGTTAGCGGAAACGTACCAAGAGACCCAGTACTTC.

This chain connects TRBV14 to TRBJ2-3; no definite D call. Per the germline V gene, CDR1 is SGHDN and CDR2 is FVKESK. The CDR3 runs 14 residues. Trimming took 1 base from V and 7 from J, leaving 12 bases between them. CDR3: CASSQAFAVNTQYF. In nucleotides, the CDR3 is TGTGCCAGCAGCCAAGCCTTTGCGGTGAATACGCAGTATTTT.

This chain connects TRBV19 to TRBJ2-7; D is undetermined. Germline values: CDR1 LNHDA, CDR2 SQIVND (reference sequence). CDR3 length equals 15 residues. The V and J ends lost 4 bases and 0 bases respectively, with 13 bases between them. Written as DNA, the CDR3 is TGTGCCAGTAGTAGAGACTCTATTAGCTCCTACGAGCAGTACTTC. This sequence encodes CASSRDSISSYEQYF.

The V call is TRBV7-8, the J call TRBJ2-1; D is possibly TRBD2 (5 bases). This CDR3 region has 16 residues. V dropped 4 bases and J dropped 4 bases, with 17 bases sitting between them. Germline CDR1 is SGHVS and CDR2 is FQNEAQ. CDR3 coding DNA: TGTGCCAGCAGCTCTAGCCGAGTAGCCGGGTACAATGAGCAGTTCTTC. Translation gives CASSSSRVAGYNEQFF.

The chain has TRBV30 and TRBJ1-2, with TRBD1 identical over 10 bases. Trimming cost V 5 bases and J 4 bases; bases outside gene matches: 7. This CDR3 comprises 14 residues. CDR1 and CDR2 (germline): GTSNPN, SVGIG (reference sequence). The CDR3 region is CAWSGTGVFYGYTF. CDR3 nucleotide sequence: TGTGCCTGGTCCGGGACAGGGGTGTTCTATGGCTACACCTTC.

This clone was seen once. This sequence joins TRBV4-2 and TRBJ1-1; the match to TRBD1 covers 10 bases. Germline lookup yields CDR1 LGHNA and CDR2 YNFKEQ. There are 15 residues in the CDR3. The trim removed 0 bases at V and 8 bases at J, leaving 6 bases unmatched. CDR3 sequence (DNA): TGTGCCAGCAGCCAAGATGGGGTGGGACAGGGGGAAGCTTTCTTT. This codes for CASSQDGVGQGEAFF.

The rearrangement joins TRBV7-9 to TRBJ2-1; TRBD1 agrees at 8 bases. CDR3 length: 15 residues. CDR1 and CDR2 (germline): SEHNR, FQNEAQ (reference sequence). With 1 base clipped from V and 8 bases from J, the junction kept 7 bases outside the gene matches. The CDR3 region is CASSLDRGSIDEQFF. The CDR3 nucleotides are TGTGCCAGCAGCTTAGACAGGGGGTCAATCGATGAGCAGTTCTTC.

This clone was counted a single time. The chain combines TRBV9 with TRBJ2-1; 7 bases map to TRBD2. CDR1 and CDR2 (germline): SGDLS, YYNGEE. V lost 0 bases and J lost 5; bases outside the gene matches: 8. The CDR3 has 16 amino acids. In DNA, the CDR3 is TGTGCCAGCAGCGTAGCCGAACTAGCGAGGAACAATGAGCAGTTCTTC. It translates to CASSVAELARNNEQFF.

This clone occurred a few times. This sequence joins TRBV7-9 and TRBJ1-1; tentatively, D is TRBD1 (5 bases). V lost 1 base to trimming and J lost 4 bases, with 16 bases between them. The CDR3 sequence is 16 residues long. The germline V gene has CDR1 SEHNR and CDR2 FQNEAQ (reference sequence). The chain's CDR3 is CASSLGGGVFPTEAFF. DNA of the CDR3: TGTGCCAGCAGCTTAGGTGGGGGGGTATTTCCCACTGAAGCTTTCTTT. Looking up the rest from reference TRBV7-9 and TRBJ1-1 gives the full variable domain: DTGVSQNPRHKITKRGQNVTFRCDPISEHNRLYWYRQTLGQGPEFLTYFQNEAQLEKSRLLSDRFSAERPKGSFSTLEIQRTEQGDSAMYLCASSLGGGVFPTEAFFGQGTRLTVV.

The V and J genes are TRBV3-1 (or the pseudogene TRBV3-2) and TRBJ1-2, with 8 positions matching TRBD1. CDR1 is LGHDT and CDR2 is YNNKEL in the germline V gene (reference sequence). J lost 7 bases, V lost 4 bases, and 26 bases had no gene match. The CDR3 consists of 20 residues. In nucleotides, the CDR3 is TGTGCCAGCAGCCGCGAAGGTAAACCGCCTGGACAGGGCTTTCCCTGTGGCTACACCTTC. Translated, it gives CASSREGKPPGQGFPCGYTF.

V gene TRBV4-2 combines with J gene TRBJ2-3; TRBD2 is a possible D gene (5 bases). Germline V gives CDR1 LGHNA, CDR2 YNFKEQ. V lost 2 bases, J lost 7 bases, and 19 bases lay in between. The CDR3 spans 16 residues. The CDR3 region is CASSQNSGDLTNTQYF. CDR3 in DNA: TGTGCCAGCAGCCAAAACTCCGGGGATTTGACAAATACGCAGTATTTT.

This clone was observed a few times. The rearrangement uses TRBV27 and TRBJ1-3; D gene uncertain. The CDR3 extends over 13 amino acids. The V gene's germline CDR1 is MNHEY and CDR2 SMNVEV (reference sequence). Trimming took 6 bases from V and 0 from J, leaving 6 bases between them. The CDR3 region is CASSPHSGNTIYF. The CDR3 DNA follows: TGTGCCAGCAGCCCACACTCTGGAAACACCATATATTTT.